This TCR beta chain appears in the sequencing data of a study of cytomegalovirus exposure and HLA in healthy donors. This clone was seen just once. This CDR3 contains 17 residues. Germline V CDR1 and CDR2: SGHNT, YYREEE (reference sequence). V gave up 0 bases and J gave up 4 bases, with 19 bases separating them. It was with 60 Vbeta and 13 Jbeta primers that the PCR ran. Using immunoSEQ multiplex PCR, the repertoire was profiled, and TCRdb retains in-frame clones only, with some absent. Altogether 130,000 to 150,000 clones are present, roughly 79% being singletons, with the ten largest covering 2.5% to 3.5%.

The origin of this receptor is a male donor in good health and CMV-seronegative. The sequencing input was PBMCs. The V call is TRBV5-4, the J call TRBJ2-5, with a tentative D call TRBD2 (6 bases). CDR3 sequence (DNA): TGTGCCAGCAGCTTGGATGCCTGGCGGGAACCCCCAGAGACCCAGTACTTC. Its protein product is CASSLDAWREPPETQYF.